This entry lists 25 T cell receptor beta chains sequenced from one sample in a study of OX40 agonist ivuxolimab in advanced cancers. Measured with immunoSEQ multiplex PCR; TCRdb has only the in-frame clones, and not every one. The sample carries around 100,000 clones, 80% to 90% recorded once. The sample here was CD4+ or CD8+ T cells sorted from blood, taken in a trial of the OX40 agonist ivuxolimab. These receptors were collected from an adult with an advanced solid tumor such as melanoma, head and neck, liver or kidney cancer.

The chain is built from TRBV11-2 and TRBJ1-1; D not resolved. This CDR3 spans 14 amino acids. Trimming pared 5 bases from V and 0 bases from J, leaving 10 bases between. Germline lookup yields CDR1 SGHAT and CDR2 FQNNGV. The CDR3 loop is CASSLQYMNTEAFF. CDR3 sequence (DNA): TGTGCCAGCAGCCTCCAGTACATGAACACTGAAGCTTTCTTT.

The V call is TRBV30, the J call TRBJ1-1; tentatively, D is TRBD1 (5 bases). CDR1 is GTSNPN, CDR2 SVGIG, per germline (reference sequence). The CDR3 has 16 residues. Trimming removed 0 bases from V and 2 bases from J, with 16 bases in between. This CDR3 reads CAWSVFGRQSNTEAFF. CDR3 DNA sequence: TGTGCCTGGAGTGTATTCGGTCGACAGTCTAACACTGAAGCTTTCTTT.

This clone has only one observation. The chain uses TRBV9 and TRBJ2-3; 7 positions match TRBD2. Germline loops: CDR1 SGDLS, CDR2 YYNGEE. This CDR3 contains 15 residues. V was pared by 0 bases and J by 2 bases, with 3 bases of the junction left unmatched. This chain's CDR3 is CASSVAGRATDTQYF. The CDR3 DNA reads as TGTGCCAGCAGCGTAGCGGGGAGGGCCACAGATACGCAGTATTTT.

This clone has a single count. The V gene is TRBV19, the J gene TRBJ1-4, with a weak D call TRBD1 (6 bases). Trimming stripped 3 bases from V and 2 bases from J, with 7 bases between. The CDR3 is made up of 14 amino acids. The V gene's germline CDR1 is LNHDA and CDR2 SQIVND (reference sequence). CDR3: CASSMGATNEKLFF. The CDR3 coding sequence is TGTGCCAGTAGTATGGGGGCTACTAATGAAAAACTGTTTTTT.

This chain links TRBV19 with TRBJ2-2; TRBD2 is a possible D gene (6 bases). Germline CDR1 LNHDA, CDR2 SQIVND (reference sequence). This CDR3 spans 15 amino acids. V was pared by 3 bases and J by 5 bases, with 13 bases between. CDR3 coding DNA: TGTGCCAGTAGTATCGGAGGGGTAGTAACCGGGGAGCTGTTTTTT. Residues: CASSIGGVVTGELFF. Full variable domain (outside the CDR3, taken from reference TRBV19 and TRBJ2-2): DGGITQSPKYLFRKEGQNVTLSCEQNLNHDAMYWYRQDPGQGLRLIYYSQIVNDFQKGDIAEGYSVSREKKESFPLTVTSAQKNPTAFYLCASSIGGVVTGELFFGEGSRLTVL.

The chain employs TRBV2 and TRBJ1-1, with D unresolved. Trimming removed 6 bases from V and 4 bases from J, with 9 bases in between. Germline CDR1 is SNHLY and CDR2 is FYNNEI. The CDR3 runs 12 residues. The CDR3 DNA reads as TGTGCCAGCAGCCGGGCTGGCACTGAAGCTTTCTTT. This sequence encodes CASSRAGTEAFF.

Only one count was recorded for this clone. The rearrangement joins TRBV18 to TRBJ2-1; TRBD1 is a possible D gene (6 bases). The ends were cut back, 4 bases at V and 6 bases at J, with 13 bases in the middle. Germline V gene data show CDR1 as KGHSH and CDR2 as LQKENI. The CDR3 is 14 amino acids. The CDR3 region has the DNA TGTGCCAGCTCACTGACAGGCGCCCTCAATGAGCAGTTCTTC. Its translation is CASSLTGALNEQFF. Full variable domain (missing parts from reference TRBV18 and TRBJ2-1): NAGVMQNPRHLVRRRGQEARLRCSPMKGHSHVYWYRQLPEEGLKFMVYLQKENIIDESGMPKERFSAEFPKEGPSILRIQQVVRGDSAAYFCASSLTGALNEQFFGPGTRLTVL.

The chain links TRBV19 to TRBJ1-3; unclear D gene. Germline V gene lookup returns CDR1 LNHDA and CDR2 SQIVND (reference sequence). The V and J ends lost 1 base and 0 bases respectively, with 16 bases between them. This CDR3 is 18 amino acids long. The CDR3 region has the DNA TGTGCCAGTAGTATAGCCCGATCGGGGTTTGGCTCTGGAAACACCATATATTTT. This sequence encodes CASSIARSGFGSGNTIYF.

The chain is built from TRBV6-1 and TRBJ2-1; no firm D call. Trimming cost V 4 bases and J 4 bases, with 5 bases left between them. The CDR3 is 12 amino acids. CDR1 MNHNS and CDR2 SASEGT come from the germline V gene. CDR3 in DNA: TGTGCCAGCAGTGTCAGTTACAATGAGCAGTTCTTC. As protein: CASSVSYNEQFF.

The chain couples TRBV29-1 to TRBJ1-1, with D perhaps matching TRBD1 (5 bases). The CDR3 has 14 amino acids. Germline V gene data show CDR1 as SQVTM and CDR2 as ANQGSEA. Deletions cut 3 bases from V and 2 bases from J, with 13 bases between. The CDR3 region is CSVEGRVPNTEAFF. The CDR3 region has the DNA TGCAGCGTTGAGGGGCGTGTTCCCAACACTGAAGCTTTCTTT.

The rearrangement joins TRBV5-4 to TRBJ1-1, with 7 bases matching TRBD1. The length of the CDR3 is 16 residues. Germline V gene sequence: CDR1 SGHNT, CDR2 YYREEE (reference sequence). V lost 3 bases to trimming and J lost 1 base; unmatched junction nucleotides: 9. The CDR3 here is CASSSGGTAGNTEAFF. CDR3 DNA sequence: TGTGCCAGCAGCTCAGGGGGGACAGCAGGGAACACTGAAGCTTTCTTT.

This chain uses TRBV10-3 with TRBJ1-2; a weak D match, TRBD1 (5 bases). This CDR3 spans 14 amino acids. CDR1 ENHRY and CDR2 SYGVKD come from the germline V gene. Trimming shortened V by 6 bases and J by 0 bases, and 11 bases separated the two germline ends. The CDR3 sequence: CAIRRDSANYGYTF. CDR3 sequence (DNA): TGTGCCATCAGGAGGGACTCAGCTAACTATGGCTACACCTTC.

Comment on this clone: Germline and junction disagree at one end, which may indicate a read error. The chain employs TRBV7-7 and TRBJ2-5, with 10 positions matching TRBD1. Germline CDR1 reads SSHAT; CDR2 reads FNYEAQ (reference sequence). This CDR3 has 15 residues. CDR3 bases: TGTGCTAGCAGCCTGCTGGGACAGGGGTCAGAGACCCAGTACTTC. Encoded protein: CASSLLGQGSETQYF. Together with reference TRBV7-7 and TRBJ2-5, the CDR3 gives the full variable domain: GAGVSQSPRYKVTKRGQDVTLRCDPISSHATLYWYQQALGQGPEFLTYFNYEAQPDKSGLPSDRFSAERPEGSISTLTIQRTEQRDSAMYRCASSLLGQGSETQYFGPGTRLLVL.

The V call is TRBV6-1, the J call TRBJ1-2; D remains ambiguous. The germline gives CDR1 MNHNS, CDR2 SASEGT. CDR3 length equals 9 residues. This CDR3 is CADNYGYTF. The CDR3 DNA sequence: TGTGCGGATAACTATGGCTACACCTTC.

The chain combines TRBV11-2 with TRBJ1-6; D is uncertain. V was pared by 2 bases and J by 0 bases, with 14 bases between. This CDR3 is built from 18 residues. CDR1 is SGHAT and CDR2 is FQNNGV in the germline V gene. The CDR3 is CASSLRSGGSSYNSPLHF. DNA for the CDR3: TGTGCCAGCAGCTTAAGGTCAGGCGGGAGCTCCTATAATTCACCCCTCCACTTT.

This chain links TRBV5-1 with TRBJ2-3; D gene unclear. The CDR3 consists of 12 residues. CDR1 and CDR2 from the germline V gene are SGHRS and YFSETQ. Trimming stripped 4 bases from V and 0 bases from J, with 3 bases between. The CDR3 region is CASSHSTDTQYF. The CDR3 region has the DNA TGCGCCAGCAGCCACAGCACAGATACGCAGTATTTT.

The gene calls are TRBV5-1 and TRBJ2-2; 7 bases line up with TRBD1. The V and J ends lost 4 bases and 4 bases, in that order; junction bases with no gene match: 7. Germline values: CDR1 SGHRS, CDR2 YFSETQ. The CDR3 is 15 amino acids. The CDR3 DNA reads as TGCGCCAGCAGCCCCACAGGGGCGCCCACCGGGGAGCTGTTTTTT. This sequence encodes CASSPTGAPTGELFF.

V is TRBV9 and J is TRBJ1-6; 7 bases line up with TRBD1. The germline CDR1 and CDR2 sequences are SGDLS and YYNGEE. This CDR3 comprises 16 residues. The V segment lost 3 bases and the J segment 8 bases; nucleotides outside the gene matches: 11. This chain's CDR3 is CASSATSGTVYSPLHF. CDR3 coding DNA: TGTGCCAGCAGCGCAACATCCGGGACAGTCTATTCACCCCTCCACTTT.

The chain has TRBV7-2 and TRBJ1-1; D remains unclear. There are 14 residues in the CDR3. CDR1 SGHTA and CDR2 FQGNSA come from the germline V gene. Trimming pared 2 bases from V and 6 bases from J, leaving 13 bases between. The CDR3 bases are TGTGCCAGCAGCTTAAACTTATGGAGGGCTGAAGCTTTCTTT. Encoded protein: CASSLNLWRAEAFF.

The chain has TRBV30 and TRBJ1-2, with D unclear. The CDR3 contains 15 residues. V lost 3 bases to trimming and J lost 4 bases, with 18 bases between them. The germline CDR1 and CDR2 sequences are GTSNPN and SVGIG (reference sequence). The CDR3 loop reads CAWRKGSSWPYGYTF. DNA of the CDR3: TGTGCCTGGAGAAAAGGGTCTTCTTGGCCCTATGGCTACACCTTC.

The CDR3 loop reads CAIRGTGRYGYTF. The DNA of the CDR3 is TGTGCCATCAGGGGGACAGGGAGGTATGGCTACACCTTC. The gene calls are TRBV10-3 and TRBJ1-2, with 9 nucleotides matching TRBD1. In germline, CDR1 is ENHRY, CDR2 SYGVKD. V gave up 6 bases and J gave up 5 bases; unmatched junction bases: 4. There are 13 residues in the CDR3.

This chain uses TRBV2 with TRBJ1-1; maybe TRBD1 (5 bases). Trimming removed 4 bases from V and 6 bases from J, with 9 bases in between. The germline V gene encodes CDR1 SNHLY and CDR2 FYNNEI. This CDR3 has 12 residues. CDR3 loop: CASSGPGPEAFF. CDR3 coding DNA: TGTGCCAGCAGTGGGCCGGGACCTGAAGCTTTCTTT.

In its sample, this clone was seen once. The J gene is TRBJ2-1, the V gene TRBV9; D is uncertain. With 0 bases removed from V and 8 bases from J, the gap between germline ends came to 12 bases. The CDR3 loop spans 14 amino acids. Looked up from germline, CDR1 is SGDLS and CDR2 is YYNGEE. The CDR3 loop is CASSVGSRWDEQFF. Written as DNA, the CDR3 is TGTGCCAGCAGCGTAGGGAGCCGCTGGGATGAGCAGTTCTTC.

The V gene is TRBV7-9, the J gene TRBJ2-5; 10 nucleotides align to TRBD2. The closer fit of TRBJ2-7 to the DNA end suggests the J call may be wrong. The CDR3 is 15 amino acids. CDR1 and CDR2 (germline): SEHNR, FQNEAQ (reference sequence). Here the CDR3 reads CASSPTSGSSYEQYF. The CDR3, as DNA: TGTGCCAGCAGCCCGACTAGCGGGTCCTCCTACGAGCAGTACTTC.

This chain joins TRBV2 and TRBJ2-1, with D unclear. Germline values: CDR1 SNHLY, CDR2 FYNNEI. V dropped 3 bases and J dropped 0 bases, with 12 bases sitting between them. The CDR3 is made up of 16 amino acids. The chain's CDR3 is CASSDGLKSSYNEQFF. Written as DNA, the CDR3 is TGTGCCAGCAGTGACGGGTTAAAGAGCTCCTACAATGAGCAGTTCTTC.